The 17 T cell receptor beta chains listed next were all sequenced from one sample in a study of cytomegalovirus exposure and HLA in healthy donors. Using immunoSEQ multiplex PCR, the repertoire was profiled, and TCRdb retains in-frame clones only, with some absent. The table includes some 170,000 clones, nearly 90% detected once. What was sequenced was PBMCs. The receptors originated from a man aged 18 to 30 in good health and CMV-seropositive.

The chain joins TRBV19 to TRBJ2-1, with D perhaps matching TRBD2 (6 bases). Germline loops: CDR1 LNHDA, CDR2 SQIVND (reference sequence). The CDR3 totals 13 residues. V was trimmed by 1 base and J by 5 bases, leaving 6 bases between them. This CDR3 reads CASSIGTNNEQFF. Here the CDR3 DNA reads TGTGCCAGTAGTATAGGGACTAACAATGAGCAGTTCTTC.

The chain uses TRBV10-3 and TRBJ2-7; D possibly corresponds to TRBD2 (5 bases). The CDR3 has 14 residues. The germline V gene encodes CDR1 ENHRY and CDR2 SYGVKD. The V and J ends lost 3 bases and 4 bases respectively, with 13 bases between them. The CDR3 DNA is TGTGCCATCAGTGATGAGGGTCTAAGATACGAGCAGTACTTC. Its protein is CAISDEGLRYEQYF.

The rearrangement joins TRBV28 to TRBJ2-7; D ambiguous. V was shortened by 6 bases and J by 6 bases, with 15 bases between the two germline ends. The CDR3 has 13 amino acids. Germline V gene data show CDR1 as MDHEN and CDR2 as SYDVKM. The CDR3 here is CASSPPPGREQYF. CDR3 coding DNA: TGTGCCAGCAGCCCTCCGCCAGGCCGCGAGCAGTACTTC.

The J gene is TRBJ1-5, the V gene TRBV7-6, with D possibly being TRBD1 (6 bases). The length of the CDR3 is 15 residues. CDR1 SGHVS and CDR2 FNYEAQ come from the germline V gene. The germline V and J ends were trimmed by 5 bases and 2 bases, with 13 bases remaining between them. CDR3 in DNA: TGTGCCAGCAGCCTCCCCCACAGGGGCAATCAGCCCCAGCATTTT. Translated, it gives CASSLPHRGNQPQHF.

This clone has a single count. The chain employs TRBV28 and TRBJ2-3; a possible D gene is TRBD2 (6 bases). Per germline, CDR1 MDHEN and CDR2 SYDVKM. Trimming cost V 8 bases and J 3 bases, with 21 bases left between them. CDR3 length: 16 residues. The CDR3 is CASSSGSVGGTDTQYF. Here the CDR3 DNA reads TGTGCCAGCTCGTCAGGGTCTGTGGGAGGTACAGATACGCAGTATTTT.

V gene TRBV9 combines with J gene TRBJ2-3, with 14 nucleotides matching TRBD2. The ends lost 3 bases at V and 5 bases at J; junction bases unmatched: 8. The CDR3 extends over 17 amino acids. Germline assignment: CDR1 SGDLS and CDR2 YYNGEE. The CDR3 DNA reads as TGTGCCAGCAGCGGCCTTGGGACTAGCGGGAGTGTAGATACGCAGTATTTT. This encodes CASSGLGTSGSVDTQYF.

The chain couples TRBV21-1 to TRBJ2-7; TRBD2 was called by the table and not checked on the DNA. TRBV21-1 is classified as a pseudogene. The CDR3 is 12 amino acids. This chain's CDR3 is CASSNTYYEQYF. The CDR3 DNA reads TGTGCCAGCAGCAATACCTACTACGAGCAGTACTTC.

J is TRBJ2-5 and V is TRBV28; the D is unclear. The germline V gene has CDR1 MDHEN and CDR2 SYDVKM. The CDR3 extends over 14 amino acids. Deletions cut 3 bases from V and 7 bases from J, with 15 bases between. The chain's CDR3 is CASSFSPLSGTQYF. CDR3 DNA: TGTGCCAGCAGTTTTTCCCCGCTGAGTGGGACCCAGTACTTC.

CDR3 sequence reads: CASTTSGSSYNEQFF. The DNA of the CDR3 is TGTGCCAGTACAACTAGCGGGAGCTCCTACAATGAGCAGTTCTTC. The V gene is TRBV9, the J gene TRBJ2-1, with 11 bases lining up with TRBD2. J lost 0 bases, V lost 8 bases, and 4 bases had no gene match. CDR3 length equals 15 residues. Looked up from germline, CDR1 is SGDLS and CDR2 is YYNGEE.

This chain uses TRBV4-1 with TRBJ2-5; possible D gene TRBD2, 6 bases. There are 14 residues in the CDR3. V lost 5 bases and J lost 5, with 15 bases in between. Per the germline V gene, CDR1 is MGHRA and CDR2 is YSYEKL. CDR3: CASSVVSGEETQYF. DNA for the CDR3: TGCGCCAGCAGCGTCGTTTCGGGGGAGGAGACCCAGTACTTC.

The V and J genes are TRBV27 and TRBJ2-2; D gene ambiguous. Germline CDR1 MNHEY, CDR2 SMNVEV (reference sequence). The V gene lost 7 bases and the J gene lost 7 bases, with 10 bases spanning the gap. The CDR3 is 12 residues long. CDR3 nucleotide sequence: TGTGCCAGCATGATGAGGAACGGGGAGCTGTTTTTT. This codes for CASMMRNGELFF.

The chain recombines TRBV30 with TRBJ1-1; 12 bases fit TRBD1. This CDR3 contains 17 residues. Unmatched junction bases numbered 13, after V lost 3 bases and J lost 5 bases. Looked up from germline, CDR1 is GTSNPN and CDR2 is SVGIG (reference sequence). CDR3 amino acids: CAWSGTGGFGIRTEAFF. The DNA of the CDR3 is TGTGCCTGGAGCGGGACAGGGGGCTTCGGTATTAGGACTGAAGCTTTCTTT.

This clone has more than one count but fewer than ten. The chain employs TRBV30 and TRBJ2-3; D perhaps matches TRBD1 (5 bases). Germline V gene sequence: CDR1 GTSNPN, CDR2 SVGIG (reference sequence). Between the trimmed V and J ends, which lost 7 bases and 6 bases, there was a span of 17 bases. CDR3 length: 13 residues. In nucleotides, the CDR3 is TGTGCCTTGAATGTAGGGGCAACGGATACGCAGTATTTT. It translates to CALNVGATDTQYF.

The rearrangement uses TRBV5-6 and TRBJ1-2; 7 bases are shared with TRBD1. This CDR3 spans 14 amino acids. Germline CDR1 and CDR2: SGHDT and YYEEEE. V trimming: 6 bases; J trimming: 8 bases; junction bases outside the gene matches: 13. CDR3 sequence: CASITRRQGGGYTF. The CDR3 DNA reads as TGTGCCAGCATTACCCGTCGACAGGGTGGAGGCTACACCTTC.

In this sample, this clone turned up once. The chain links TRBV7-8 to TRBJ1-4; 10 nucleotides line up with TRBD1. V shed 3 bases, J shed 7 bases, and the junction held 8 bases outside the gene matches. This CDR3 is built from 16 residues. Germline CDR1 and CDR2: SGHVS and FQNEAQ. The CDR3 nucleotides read TGTGCCAGCAGCTTCGCCGCCTGGACAGGGGGTGAAAAACTGTTTTTT. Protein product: CASSFAAWTGGEKLFF.

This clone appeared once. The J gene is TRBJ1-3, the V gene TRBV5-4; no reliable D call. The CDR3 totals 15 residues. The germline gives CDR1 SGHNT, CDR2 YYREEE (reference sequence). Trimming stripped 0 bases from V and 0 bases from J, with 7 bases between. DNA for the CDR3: TGTGCCAGCAGCTTGGCCGGGAGCTCTGGAAACACCATATATTTT. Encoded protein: CASSLAGSSGNTIYF.

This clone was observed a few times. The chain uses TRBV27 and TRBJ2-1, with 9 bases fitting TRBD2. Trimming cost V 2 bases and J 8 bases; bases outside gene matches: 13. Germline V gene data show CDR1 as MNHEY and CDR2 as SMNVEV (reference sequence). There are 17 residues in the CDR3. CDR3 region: CASSLTLGASGMHEQFF. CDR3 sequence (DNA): TGTGCCAGCAGTTTAACCCTCGGGGCTAGCGGGATGCATGAGCAGTTCTTC.